This entry lists 13 T cell receptor beta chains sequenced from one sample in a study of cytotoxic CD8 clonotypes in ibrutinib-treated CLL. Sequencing used immunoSEQ multiplex PCR; TCRdb keeps in-frame clones, though not all of them. The sample gives 150,000 to 200,000 clones, approximately 91% of which show up once; around 3% is in the top ten. The sample consisted of PBMCs, taken at disease progression, from a patient treated with ibrutinib. These receptors were obtained from a human donor with chronic lymphocytic leukemia.

The chain links TRBV18 to TRBJ2-2, with D perhaps TRBD1 or TRBD2 (5 bases each). The CDR3 totals 14 residues. The V gene lost 2 bases and the J gene lost 4 bases, with 8 bases spanning the gap. Per germline, CDR1 KGHSH and CDR2 LQKENI. In DNA form, the CDR3 reads TGTGCCAGCTCACCATCGGGGCCCACCGGGGAGCTGTTTTTT. As protein: CASSPSGPTGELFF.

The count of this clone is one. This chain uses TRBV7-3 with TRBJ1-1; D unresolved. Trimming pared 5 bases from V and 5 bases from J, leaving 18 bases between. Germline-derived CDR1 and CDR2 are SGHTA and FQGTGA. This CDR3 comprises 15 residues. CDR3 nucleotide sequence: TGTGCCAGCAGCCCATGGGAGGGTTCTCGGACTGAAGCTTTCTTT. Translation: CASSPWEGSRTEAFF.

The chain combines TRBV7-2 with TRBJ1-5; no firm D call. V lost 3 bases, J lost 10 bases, and 10 bases lay in between. CDR1 and CDR2 from the germline V gene are SGHTA and FQGNSA. The CDR3 length is 12 residues. This chain's CDR3 is CASSFSPGPQHF. CDR3 sequence (DNA): TGTGCCAGCAGCTTTTCCCCGGGCCCCCAGCATTTT. The variable domain in full, completed from reference TRBV7-2 and TRBJ1-5, reads GAGVSQSPSNKVTEKGKDVELRCDPISGHTALYWYRQSLGQGLEFLIYFQGNSAPDKSGLPSDRFSAERTGGSVSTLTIQRTQQEDSAVYLCASSFSPGPQHFGDGTRLSIL.

The chain employs TRBV11-2 and TRBJ2-7, with 7 positions matching TRBD2. V lost 5 bases to trimming and J lost 3 bases; unmatched junction nucleotides: 7. This CDR3 comprises 14 residues. Germline V gene sequence: CDR1 SGHAT, CDR2 FQNNGV. The CDR3 DNA is TGTGCCAGCAGCCTAAATCGGGACTACTACGAGCAGTACTTC. It is translated as CASSLNRDYYEQYF.

V and J are TRBV7-2 and TRBJ1-1; weak D call: TRBD1 (5 bases). CDR1 is SGHTA, CDR2 FQGNSA, per germline. The CDR3 has 13 residues. The germline V and J ends were trimmed by 1 base and 6 bases, with 9 bases remaining between them. CDR3 DNA sequence: TGTGCCAGCAGCTTAGTGGGGGTCGCTGAAGCTTTCTTT. Its protein is CASSLVGVAEAFF.

The V gene is TRBV5-6, the J gene TRBJ1-2; no clear D gene. The CDR3 extends over 11 amino acids. Germline CDR1 reads SGHDT; CDR2 reads YYEEEE. Trimming stripped 0 bases from V and 11 bases from J, with 8 bases between. Here the CDR3 DNA reads TGTGCCAGCAGCTTGGGGAACCTTTACACCTTC. It translates to CASSLGNLYTF. Full variable domain (missing parts from reference TRBV5-6 and TRBJ1-2): DAGVTQSPTHLIKTRGQQVTLRCSPKSGHDTVSWYQQALGQGPQFIFQYYEEEERQRGNFPDRFSGHQFPNYSSELNVNALLLGDSALYLCASSLGNLYTFGSGTRLTVV.

V and J are TRBV10-3 and TRBJ2-3, with TRBD2 matching over 9 bases. Trimming took 4 bases from V and 4 from J; bases not matched to a gene: 6. CDR3 length: 15 amino acids. Per the germline V gene, CDR1 is ENHRY and CDR2 is SYGVKD. CDR3 residues: CAISGGSGSSDTQYF. The CDR3 DNA reads as TGTGCCATCAGTGGCGGTAGCGGGAGTTCAGATACGCAGTATTTT.

The gene calls are TRBV6-5 and TRBJ2-2; no definite D call. The V and J ends lost 8 bases and 8 bases respectively, with 18 bases between them. Per the germline V gene, CDR1 is MNHEY and CDR2 is SVGAGI. The CDR3 is made up of 14 amino acids. Here the CDR3 reads CASGNAGWMGELFF. CDR3 DNA sequence: TGTGCCAGCGGGAATGCCGGTTGGATGGGGGAGCTGTTTTTT.

This clone appeared once. The CDR3 sequence is CATSSQGVYSNQPQHF. CDR3 bases: TGTGCCACCAGCAGCCAGGGTGTGTATAGCAATCAGCCCCAGCATTTT. V usage is TRBV15 and J usage is TRBJ1-5; D is perhaps TRBD1 (5 bases). The length of the CDR3 is 16 residues. CDR1 and CDR2 (germline): LNHNV, YYDKDF (reference sequence). Trimming cost V 3 bases and J 0 bases, with 12 bases left between them.

This sequence joins TRBV5-1 and TRBJ2-7; D gene uncertain. Germline V gene sequence: CDR1 SGHRS, CDR2 YFSETQ. Trimming cost V 0 bases and J 3 bases, with 13 bases left between them. There are 15 residues in the CDR3. The CDR3 DNA reads TGCGCCAGCAGCTTGGCGGGTCGTGAATTCTACGAGCAGTACTTC. It is translated as CASSLAGREFYEQYF. Using reference TRBV5-1 and TRBJ2-7 for the parts outside the CDR3, the full variable domain is KAGVTQTPRYLIKTRGQQVTLSCSPISGHRSVSWYQQTPGQGLQFLFEYFSETQRNKGNFPGRFSGRQFSNSRSEMNVSTLELGDSALYLCASSLAGREFYEQYFGPGTRLTVT.

The rearrangement uses TRBV25-1 and TRBJ1-2; D not resolved. There are 14 residues in the CDR3. The germline gives CDR1 MGHDK, CDR2 SYGVNS. V shed 6 bases and J shed 3 bases, with 14 bases lying between them. The DNA for the CDR3 is TGTGCCAGCAGACTAAAGGACGGGTACTATGGCTACACCTTC. Its translation: CASRLKDGYYGYTF.

The chain joins TRBV9 to TRBJ2-7; D not certain. Looked up from germline, CDR1 is SGDLS and CDR2 is YYNGEE. The V and J ends lost 4 bases and 0 bases respectively, with 20 bases between them. The CDR3 is 17 amino acids. CDR3 region: CASSRTPTGTSSYEQYF. The CDR3 nucleotides are TGTGCCAGCAGCCGAACCCCTACGGGCACGAGCTCCTACGAGCAGTACTTC.

The chain combines TRBV5-1 with TRBJ2-7; maybe TRBD1 (5 bases). The V gene lost 4 bases and the J gene lost 5 bases, with 16 bases spanning the gap. Germline loops: CDR1 SGHRS, CDR2 YFSETQ. The CDR3 length is 14 residues. CDR3 protein: CASSPDSGLNEQYF. The CDR3 coding sequence is TGCGCCAGCAGCCCAGACTCAGGGTTGAACGAGCAGTACTTC.